The 18 T cell receptor beta chains presented below share a single source sample, sequenced in a study of T-cell memory formation after mild COVID-19. TCRdb re-called the 5' RACE reads through MiXCR, storing one row per CDR3 protein. In the table there are roughly 200,000 distinct CDR3 sequences, 16% of which are singletons. Input material: PBMCs or a T cell subset sorted from them (not recorded which). The receptors were sampled from an adult woman who had mild COVID-19 (a few samples of this study predate the infection). Cell type and time point are not known.

This clonotype occurred a few times. The rearrangement links TRBV12-3 or TRBV12-4 to TRBJ1-1; 8 bases are a match to TRBD1. The ends lost 3 bases at V and 3 bases at J; junction bases unmatched: 18. This CDR3 contains 19 residues. CDR3 nucleotides: TGTGCCAGCAGTTTGAGAGCTAGCTGGACAGGGAAACCGGACACTGAAGCTTTCTTT. The encoded protein is CASSLRASWTGKPDTEAFF.

The chain joins TRBV5-5 to TRBJ2-7, with D perhaps TRBD1 (6 bases). The V end was cut by 4 bases, the J end by 6 bases, with 11 bases between. Germline V gene sequence: CDR1 SGHKS, CDR2 YYEKEE (reference sequence). The CDR3 is made up of 12 amino acids. CDR3 in DNA: TGTGCCAGCAGCGAACCAGGGGTCGAGCAGTACTTC. Protein sequence: CASSEPGVEQYF.

The rearrangement joins TRBV24-1 to TRBJ2-3; 8 positions match TRBD2. V lost 6 bases and J lost 0; bases outside the gene matches: 4. Germline assignment: CDR1 KGHDR and CDR2 SFDVKD. This CDR3 comprises 15 residues. The DNA for the CDR3 is TGTGCCACCAGTACCACTAGCGGTAGCACAGATACGCAGTATTTT. Translated: CATSTTSGSTDTQYF.

This clonotype was detected only a few times. The rearrangement links TRBV18 to TRBJ2-2; the D is unclear. The V end was cut by 6 bases, the J end by 0 bases, with 8 bases between. The V gene's germline CDR1 is KGHSH and CDR2 LQKENI. The CDR3 sequence is 14 residues long. CDR3 DNA: TGTGCCAGCTCGCCGTCAACGAACACCGGGGAGCTGTTTTTT. Protein: CASSPSTNTGELFF.

This chain joins TRBV5-1 and TRBJ2-3; D possibly corresponds to TRBD2 (6 bases). Germline V gene sequence: CDR1 SGHRS, CDR2 YFSETQ. The CDR3 loop spans 15 amino acids. Deletions cut 4 bases from V and 5 bases from J, with 17 bases between. CDR3 nucleotides: TGCGCCAGCAGCCCCCGGCCGGGGCGGGAAGATACGCAGTATTTT. As protein: CASSPRPGREDTQYF.

V is TRBV7-2 and J is TRBJ1-1; maybe TRBD1 (6 bases). Germline values: CDR1 SGHTA, CDR2 FQGNSA. This CDR3 spans 15 amino acids. V was shortened by 4 bases and J by 7 bases, with 19 bases between the two germline ends. CDR3 DNA sequence: TGTGCCAGCAGCTCGGAGGGGAGGGGGACTAGTGAAGCTTTCTTT. Amino acid sequence: CASSSEGRGTSEAFF.

The V and J genes are TRBV6-6 and TRBJ2-1, with D uncertain. CDR1 is MNHNY and CDR2 is SVGAGI in the germline V gene (reference sequence). The V gene lost 6 bases and the J gene lost 0 bases, with 18 bases spanning the gap. The CDR3 has 17 residues. This CDR3 is CASSTFASRNSYNEQFF. The CDR3 nucleotides are TGTGCCAGCAGCACCTTTGCGAGTCGCAACTCCTACAATGAGCAGTTCTTC.

This clonotype was observed a single time. The chain carries TRBV12-3 or TRBV12-4 and TRBJ1-6; 8 nucleotides agree with TRBD1. The trim removed 7 bases at V and 10 bases at J, leaving 9 bases unmatched. The CDR3 loop spans 14 amino acids. The CDR3 spells CASTRTGKESPLHF. The CDR3 region has the DNA TGTGCCAGCACGCGGACAGGGAAGGAGTCACCCCTCCACTTT.

This clonotype was seen a handful of times. This chain joins TRBV5-1 and TRBJ2-1; D is tentatively TRBD1 or TRBD2 (6 bases each). The CDR3 is made up of 15 amino acids. Trimming stripped 5 bases from V and 0 bases from J, with 12 bases between. Germline V lookup: CDR1 SGHRS, CDR2 YFSETQ. The CDR3 protein is CASSRGASSYNEQFF. The DNA of the CDR3 is TGCGCCAGCAGTAGGGGGGCAAGCTCCTACAATGAGCAGTTCTTC.

This clonotype was seen a single time. The chain has TRBV20-1 and TRBJ2-1; D may correspond to TRBD1 or TRBD2 (5 bases each). Germline assignment: CDR1 DFQATT and CDR2 SNEGSKA (reference sequence). V lost 1 base and J lost 2, with 12 bases in between. The CDR3 sequence is 15 residues long. CDR3 in amino acids: CSARGGGAAYNEQFF. CDR3 bases: TGCAGTGCTAGAGGTGGGGGAGCCGCCTACAATGAGCAGTTCTTC.

The rearrangement links TRBV7-8 to TRBJ2-7, with 11 bases matching TRBD2. The CDR3 covers 18 residues. Unmatched junction bases numbered 9, after V lost 0 bases and J lost 2 bases. From germline, CDR1 is SGHVS and CDR2 FQNEAQ. This CDR3 reads CASSLAVAGGPRTYEQYF. The CDR3 DNA follows: TGTGCCAGCAGCTTAGCTGTAGCGGGAGGGCCGCGTACCTACGAGCAGTACTTC.

This clonotype was counted many times. J is TRBJ2-3 and V is TRBV6-5; 7 bases line up with TRBD1. Germline V gene lookup returns CDR1 MNHEY and CDR2 SVGAGI. The CDR3 has 15 amino acids. With V trimmed by 2 bases and J by 1 base, 3 bases remained unmatched. CDR3 region: CASSYGTARTDTQYF. Written as DNA, the CDR3 is TGTGCCAGCAGTTACGGGACAGCCCGCACAGATACGCAGTATTTT.

The V gene is TRBV7-2, the J gene TRBJ2-5; perhaps TRBD2 as D (7 bases). Looked up from germline, CDR1 is SGHTA and CDR2 is FQGNSA. V lost 2 bases, J lost 4 bases, and 20 bases lay in between. The CDR3 loop spans 17 amino acids. This CDR3 is CASSLFSRGAVGETQYF. The CDR3 DNA sequence: TGTGCCAGCAGCTTATTCTCACGGGGGGCTGTAGGAGAGACCCAGTACTTC.

This clonotype has more than one count but fewer than ten. The V gene is TRBV29-1, the J gene TRBJ1-4; TRBD1 matches at 8 bases. Germline CDR1 and CDR2: SQVTM and ANQGSEA. The trim removed 1 base at V and 4 bases at J, leaving 2 bases unmatched. The CDR3 contains 14 residues. Written as DNA, the CDR3 is TGCAGCGTTGAAGGGACAGGGTTTAATGAAAAACTGTTTTTT. Amino acids: CSVEGTGFNEKLFF.

This sequence joins TRBV5-1 and TRBJ2-2, with 7 nucleotides matching TRBD2. J was trimmed by 5 bases and V by 0 bases; bases with no gene match: 4. Germline assignment: CDR1 SGHRS and CDR2 YFSETQ. The CDR3 sequence is 15 residues long. The CDR3 DNA sequence: TGCGCCAGCAGCTTGGCGGGGGGTAAAACCGGGGAGCTGTTTTTT. The encoded protein is CASSLAGGKTGELFF.

This clonotype was counted between two and nine times. The CDR3 nucleotides are TGTGCCAGCAGCTCACAGGGGACTAGCCCCGGAGATACGCAGTATTTT. This codes for CASSSQGTSPGDTQYF. The genes are TRBV7-2 and TRBJ2-3; 9 nucleotides agree with TRBD2. CDR3 size: 16 residues. The ends lost 4 bases at V and 5 bases at J; junction bases unmatched: 10. CDR1 is SGHTA, CDR2 FQGNSA, per germline.

This chain links TRBV12-3 or TRBV12-4 with TRBJ2-3; D may match TRBD1 or TRBD2 (6 bases each). The CDR3 is 16 amino acids. Trimming shortened V by 5 bases and J by 2 bases, and 17 bases separated the two germline ends. CDR3 sequence reads: CASSQGGILFTDTQYF. For the CDR3, the DNA is TGTGCCAGCAGTCAAGGGGGGATCCTGTTCACAGATACGCAGTATTTT.

The chain employs TRBV18 and TRBJ2-2; D is ambiguous. Germline V gene sequence: CDR1 KGHSH, CDR2 LQKENI. The V end was cut by 1 base, the J end by 0 bases, with 9 bases between. This CDR3 spans 16 amino acids. This CDR3 is CASSPQGSANTGELFF. DNA for the CDR3: TGTGCCAGCTCACCACAAGGCTCCGCGAACACCGGGGAGCTGTTTTTT.